Included here is one T cell receptor (beta chain) sequence, with context. Antigen specificity is unknown. This may arise from a read error, as a much more abundant clone is one base away. The data are from a study of immune heterogeneity within non-small cell lung tumors. Multiplex PCR amplified TCR beta CDR3 with 32 V and 13 J primers. Each CDR3 protein gets one entry after TCRdb re-called the multiplex PCR reads with MiXCR. Of over 30,000 distinct CDR3 sequences in the sample, under 35% were seen once. Study findings and constraints: Largely distinct from one individual patient to the next were the high-frequency T-cell receptor beta clonotypes. Local tumor mutational burden, with an R of about 0.34, correlated moderately but significantly with local T-cell clonality.

Bulk tumor genomic DNA, 600 to 650 ng per sample, was used as template. Several biopsies per primary tumor were taken during surgery, spaced as far apart as possible. Untreated, newly diagnosed non-small cell lung cancer patients underwent curative surgery. This receptor was obtained from a man in his forties or fifties with non-small cell lung cancer. Sequencing was performed on lung tumor tissue.

The CDR3 coding sequence is TGTGCCAGCAGTGACTCCGTCGGATTCAATCAGCCCCAGCATTTT. Translation: CASSDSVGFNQPQHF. The chain has TRBV2 and TRBJ1-5; D is uncertain. The CDR3 has 15 residues. Trimming took off 3 bases at V and 3 bases at J, with 12 bases between the two ends. The V gene's germline CDR1 is SNHLY and CDR2 FYNNEI.